This T cell receptor beta chain was identified during a study of shared clonotypes between healthy human individuals (dated by TCRdb to 2019 to 2021). About the full investigation: A couple of women and a few men aged 18 to 49 years were included in the cohort. For each donor, three plates each were used for CD4 naive and CD4 memory, two plates were used for CD8 naive, and one plate was used for CD8 memory. To estimate repertoire size and how much clonotypes are shared between individuals, the study performed deep sequencing of blood TCR repertoires from a few healthy adults. Different laboratories and diverse techniques were used to prepare libraries and sequence TCR repertoires, to increase sequencing depth and limit assay-specific biases. Between about 0.94 and 8.9 billion PBMCs per donor were obtained by leukapheresis.

Study-wide conclusions, independent of this receptor: Across a handful of donors, 4.5% to 6.5% of naive CD4, around 3.5% of naive CD8, 2.3% of memory CD4, and roughly 0.41% of memory CD8 clonotypes were shared. Sampling was limited to blood, and TCR repertoires in tissue likely differ from TCR repertoires in blood. Clonotypes shared by all four sorted-subset donors showed higher generation probabilities than non-shared clonotypes. The small number of donors limited the genetic and exposure-history diversity represented. Based on pairwise subsampling, the degree of clonotype sharing among donors was expected to be affected by sequencing depth. Larger estimated clonotype richness was generally found for naive subsets than for memory subsets. Even with the large sequencing depth, rarefaction of the sorted-subset datasets indicated that sequencing was incomplete.

A note on this clone: No cognate antigen has been identified for it. The sample holds no much larger clone one base away, and base qualities are not on file.

Using the deep immunoSEQ assay, multiplex PCR amplified TCR CDR3 regions from genomic DNA. Extracted genomic DNA from each cell subset was distributed evenly across all wells of several immunoSEQ 96-well plates, and each plate was treated as a replicate. For sorted subsets, roughly 200 ng of genomic DNA, equivalent to 25,000 to 35,000 T cell genomes, went into each replicate PCR. Purified libraries were quantified with a Qubit 3.0 fluorometer, sized on a Bioanalyzer 2100, and re-quantified with the KAPA Library Quantification kit. Every immunoSEQ 96-well plate was sequenced on a dedicated single-read 150-cycle Illumina NextSeq 550 flow cell. Per the original workflow: Because the immunoSEQ output held only junctional sequences and lacked quality scores, the filtering could not match the filtering applied to full-length reads. To assign V/J genes and CDR3, sequences were annotated against IMGT germline references using PyIR, a Python wrapper for IgBLAST v1.9. Any read was removed if the V/J assignment was weak (E-value above 1e-6), the CDR3 was missing, or the read contained stop codons, out-of-frame junctions, or ambiguous translated residues. V3J clonotypes were defined as sequences sharing the same inferred V gene, J gene, and CDR3 amino acid sequence. Percentage overlap between repertoires was computed as shared unique clonotypes divided by the size of the smaller repertoire. Three approaches were used to assess repertoire richness: RTK rarefaction, the Chao1 estimator, and Recon v2.1 estimates of unobserved clonotypes. Generation probabilities for all TCRbeta clonotypes obtained by the gDNA method from four donors were computed using OLGA. Held by TCRdb, this immuneACCESS table contains in-frame sequences only and omits some clones. Under half of the omission traces to an unresolved V gene where checked; the cause of the rest is unknown. The DNA gave D and trimming, while V, J and clone size come from that table. The table for this sample lists about 1.1 million clones; about 84% of them were counted only once. The ten largest account for around 0.61% of the sample.

The donors were healthy, HIV-negative adults who had no recently reported acute infections or vaccinations. Every donor was a Caucasian adult residing in Nashville, Tennessee, USA. CD4+ T cells were enriched by magnetic negative selection; naive cells were then positively selected on CD45RA, and the negative fraction formed the memory subset. After blood collection by leukapheresis, PBMCs were isolated using Ficoll-Histopaque density gradient centrifugation and then cryopreserved in the vapor phase of liquid nitrogen. Analytical flow cytometry was used to check the purity and quantity of every magnetically sorted T cell population. Genomic DNA was isolated from every sorted fraction and measured by UV absorbance on a Nanodrop 2000c. The junction shows trimming of 3 bases on V and 4 bases on J, and the gene matches do not reach 4 bases of it. In the germline V gene, CDR1 corresponds to MDHEN and CDR2 to SYDVKM. CDR3 length: 15 amino acids, cysteine to phenylalanine. Of all the DNA, just the CDR3 is kept, 45 bases in frame from base 1.

Input material: memory CD4+ T cells from PBMCs. In the paper's terms, the cell subset or site label means: CD45RA-negative fraction. The sequence was obtained from a young man in good health. Some clones in this sample may be carry-over from other donors' samples. The chain is made from TRBV28 and TRBJ2-2, with TRBD1 matching 8 junction bases. The CDR3 amino acid sequence is: CASSFQGAGTGELFF. The nucleotides are TGTGCCAGCAGTTTTCAGGGGGCGGGCACCGGGGAGCTGTTTTTT.